Listed below are T cell receptor beta chains from one sample, sequenced in a study of blood T cell repertoires in COVID-19. Sequencing was performed with immunoSEQ multiplex PCR; in TCRdb, only in-frame clones are kept and a portion is missing. The data hold under 450,000 clones, with 81% observed a single time. The specimen sequenced was peripheral blood. The receptors derive from a human donor with acute or convalescent COVID-19. The donor label of this sample is uncertain. The CDR3 runs from the conserved cysteine through the conserved F or W. The D gene is left open where the match is weak. Not all rows give a size; the values are once, few, many and, for expanded clones, a class.

clone_size: -
d_call: -
v_call: TRBV6-1
j_call: TRBJ1-6
cdr3_aa: CASSEAFLRLGSSPLHF
cdr3_nt: TGTGCCAGCAGTGAAGCGTTCCTCCGGCTAGGGAGTTCACCCCTCCACTTT

clone_size: -
d_call: TRBD1
v_call: TRBV9
j_call: TRBJ2-5
cdr3_aa: CASSANQGAMSETQYF
cdr3_nt: TGTGCCAGCAGCGCCAACCAGGGGGCAATGTCGGAGACCCAGTACTTC

clone_size: -
d_call: TRBD1
v_call: TRBV5-1
j_call: TRBJ1-2
cdr3_aa: CASSFSGQGYGYTF
cdr3_nt: TGCGCCAGCAGCTTTTCGGGACAGGGGTATGGCTACACCTTC

clone_size: -
d_call: -
v_call: TRBV7-8
j_call: TRBJ1-2
cdr3_aa: CASSLGGHYSYTF
cdr3_nt: TGTGCCAGCAGCTTAGGGGGACACTATAGCTACACCTTC

clone_size: -
d_call: -
v_call: TRBV19
j_call: TRBJ1-1
cdr3_aa: CASSIQRNTEAFF
cdr3_nt: TGTGCCAGTAGTATACAGCGAAACACTGAAGCTTTCTTT

clone_size: -
d_call: -
v_call: TRBV19
j_call: TRBJ2-3
cdr3_aa: CASSIPSTDTQYF
cdr3_nt: TGTGCCAGTAGTATACCTAGCACAGATACGCAGTATTTT

clone_size: -
d_call: -
v_call: TRBV9
j_call: TRBJ2-7
cdr3_aa: CASSVGPLGGAAQNEQYF
cdr3_nt: TGTGCCAGCAGCGTAGGTCCATTAGGAGGGGCAGCCCAAAACGAGCAGTACTTC

clone_size: -
d_call: -
v_call: TRBV7-8
j_call: TRBJ1-1
cdr3_aa: CASSLPGMNTEAFF
cdr3_nt: TGTGCCAGCAGCTTACCTGGCATGAACACTGAAGCTTTCTTT

clone_size: -
d_call: -
v_call: TRBV5-1
j_call: TRBJ1-6
cdr3_aa: CASSSVPTGQGQYSPLHF
cdr3_nt: TGCGCCAGCAGCTCAGTCCCGACAGGCCAGGGTCAATATTCACCCCTCCACTTT

clone_size: -
d_call: -
v_call: TRBV24-1
j_call: TRBJ2-1
cdr3_aa: CATELGGSPMGNEQFF
cdr3_nt: TGTGCCACCGAGTTAGGAGGATCCCCCATGGGCAATGAGCAGTTCTTC

clone_size: few
d_call: -
v_call: TRBV6-4
j_call: TRBJ1-5
cdr3_aa: CAFPQPKQGGNQPQHF
cdr3_nt: TGTGCCTTCCCTCAGCCTAAACAGGGAGGCAATCAGCCCCAGCATTTT

clone_size: -
d_call: -
v_call: TRBV29-1
j_call: TRBJ1-2
cdr3_aa: CSVRGQSYGYTF
cdr3_nt: TGCAGCGTTCGAGGACAGAGCTATGGCTACACCTTC

clone_size: -
d_call: -
v_call: TRBV20-1
j_call: TRBJ1-5
cdr3_aa: CSASRQAGQPQHF
cdr3_nt: TGCAGTGCTAGTCGACAGGCAGGGCAGCCCCAGCATTTT

clone_size: -
d_call: TRBD1
v_call: TRBV28
j_call: TRBJ1-4
cdr3_aa: CASIGTGGLTNEKLFF
cdr3_nt: TGTGCCAGCATAGGAACAGGGGGCTTAACTAATGAAAAACTGTTTTTT

clone_size: -
d_call: -
v_call: TRBV10-2
j_call: TRBJ1-5
cdr3_aa: CASSESRQGSGSAQHF
cdr3_nt: TGCGCCAGCAGTGAGTCAAGGCAGGGGAGTGGGTCAGCCCAGCATTTT

clone_size: -
d_call: -
v_call: TRBV6-1
j_call: TRBJ1-3
cdr3_aa: CASSESGSWNTIYF
cdr3_nt: TGTGCCAGCAGTGAATCAGGGTCTTGGAACACCATATATTTT

clone_size: -
d_call: TRBD1
v_call: TRBV2
j_call: TRBJ1-1
cdr3_aa: CASSPTGGTEAFF
cdr3_nt: TGTGCCAGCAGTCCTACAGGGGGCACTGAAGCTTTCTTT

clone_size: -
d_call: -
v_call: TRBV29-1
j_call: TRBJ1-2
cdr3_aa: CSVEGGAFGYTF
cdr3_nt: TGCAGCGTTGAAGGGGGCGCGTTTGGCTACACCTTC

clone_size: -
d_call: TRBD2
v_call: TRBV5-6
j_call: TRBJ2-1
cdr3_aa: CASSPTRAGATYNEQFF
cdr3_nt: TGTGCCAGCAGCCCCACCAGGGCGGGAGCAACCTACAATGAGCAGTTCTTC

clone_size: -
d_call: TRBD2
v_call: TRBV29-1
j_call: TRBJ2-7
cdr3_aa: CSVESRGQGGAGGTYEQYF
cdr3_nt: TGCAGCGTTGAATCCCGAGGGCAAGGTGGAGCGGGAGGTACCTACGAGCAGTACTTC

clone_size: -
d_call: -
v_call: TRBV15
j_call: TRBJ2-4
cdr3_aa: CATTETVIKNIQYF
cdr3_nt: TGTGCCACCACCGAGACAGTGATCAAAAACATTCAGTACTTC

clone_size: few
d_call: TRBD2
v_call: TRBV7-2
j_call: TRBJ2-2
cdr3_aa: CASSPLAGIYTGELFF
cdr3_nt: TGTGCCAGCAGCCCCCTAGCGGGGATATACACCGGGGAGCTGTTTTTT

clone_size: once
d_call: TRBD1
v_call: TRBV28
j_call: TRBJ1-2
cdr3_aa: CASSFRGQGTYGYTF
cdr3_nt: TGTGCCAGCAGTTTTAGGGGACAGGGGACGTATGGCTACACCTTC

clone_size: -
d_call: -
v_call: TRBV11-2
j_call: TRBJ2-7
cdr3_aa: CASSKTDAYEQYF
cdr3_nt: TGTGCCAGCAGCAAGACAGACGCCTACGAGCAGTACTTC

clone_size: -
d_call: TRBD2
v_call: TRBV2
j_call: TRBJ2-1
cdr3_aa: CASSESGLAGGLNEQFF
cdr3_nt: TGTGCCAGCAGTGAATCCGGACTAGCGGGAGGACTCAATGAGCAGTTCTTC

clone_size: few
d_call: TRBD1
v_call: TRBV5-1
j_call: TRBJ2-5
cdr3_aa: CASSPRTGGRETQYF
cdr3_nt: TGCGCCAGCAGCCCTCGGACAGGGGGCAGGGAGACCCAGTACTTC

clone_size: once
d_call: -
v_call: TRBV3-1/TRBV3-2
j_call: TRBJ2-6
cdr3_aa: CASSQVSPGSGANVLTF
cdr3_nt: TGTGCCAGCAGCCAAGTTTCCCCGGGCTCTGGGGCCAACGTCCTGACTTTC

clone_size: -
d_call: TRBD1
v_call: TRBV6-5
j_call: TRBJ1-5
cdr3_aa: CASWGQTNQPQHF
cdr3_nt: TGTGCCAGCTGGGGACAGACGAATCAGCCCCAGCATTTT

clone_size: -
d_call: -
v_call: TRBV11-2
j_call: TRBJ2-2
cdr3_aa: CASSFDSANTGELFF
cdr3_nt: TGTGCCAGCAGCTTTGACTCAGCGAACACCGGGGAGCTGTTTTTT